The 5 T cell receptor beta chains reported below all come from one sample, sequenced in a study of metastatic and nonmetastatic thyroid tumors. TCRdb re-analyzed the PCR reads through MiXCR. Of about 38,000 clones in the sample, around 47% were seen once. There were no patients who had received any treatment before thyroid surgery. Sequenced sample: tumor tissue. The receptors were gathered from a male donor with papillary thyroid cancer or a benign thyroid nodule (not recorded which). Some clones in this sample may be carry-over from other donors' samples.

This sequence joins TRBV4-1 and TRBJ2-7, with D uncertain. V dropped 0 bases and J dropped 2 bases, with 11 bases sitting between them. This CDR3 spans 15 amino acids. Per germline, CDR1 MGHRA and CDR2 YSYEKL. The CDR3 DNA sequence: TGCGCCAGCAGCCAAGATCGGTACAGCCCCTACGAGCAGTACTTC. Protein: CASSQDRYSPYEQYF.

V is TRBV19 and J is TRBJ1-2; D is unclear. CDR1 and CDR2 (germline): LNHDA, SQIVND (reference sequence). Trimming took 3 bases from V and 4 from J, leaving 15 bases between them. There are 15 residues in the CDR3. CDR3 sequence reads: CASSMAEGLRYGYTF. Written as DNA, the CDR3 is TGTGCCAGTAGTATGGCGGAGGGCCTCCGCTATGGCTACACCTTC.

In regard to this clone: This could be a read error, since a much larger clone is one nucleotide away. The conserved final phenylalanine or tryptophan is absent from the CDR3, which likely points to a read error. The rearrangement joins TRBV4-2 to TRBJ1-1, with 10 positions matching TRBD1. The V gene end was trimmed by 8 bases and the J gene end by 1 base; junction bases not matched to a gene: 4. Germline loops: CDR1 LGHNA, CDR2 YNFKEQ. This CDR3 has 14 residues. The CDR3 sequence is CASAGTGANTEAFS. The DNA of the CDR3 is TGTGCCAGCGCTGGGACAGGGGCGAACACTGAAGCTTTCTCT.

This clone was seen just once. The chain carries TRBV11-2 and TRBJ1-2, with TRBD1 as a possible D gene (5 bases). Trimming stripped 0 bases from V and 4 bases from J, with 15 bases between. This CDR3 spans 16 amino acids. CDR1 is SGHAT and CDR2 is FQNNGV in the germline V gene. Written as DNA, the CDR3 is TGTGCCAGCAGCTTAGATGGGCAGGGACCCCCCTATGGCTACACCTTC. Residues: CASSLDGQGPPYGYTF.

The chain combines TRBV11-2 with TRBJ2-7, with D maybe TRBD1 (6 bases). There are 14 residues in the CDR3. V lost 3 bases and J 3 bases, leaving 12 bases between the germline ends. Germline V gives CDR1 SGHAT, CDR2 FQNNGV. This CDR3 reads CASSFASRGYEQYF. Written as DNA, the CDR3 is TGTGCCAGCAGCTTTGCCAGCAGGGGCTACGAGCAGTACTTC.